Below, 22 T cell receptor beta chains from the same sample are listed, as sequenced in a study of neurological immune-mediated disorders. TCRdb re-called the 5' RACE reads through MiXCR, storing one row per CDR3 protein. The sample yields roughly 100,000 distinct CDR3 sequences, 3.5% seen once. The sequenced sample was PBMCs. Receptors originate from a woman aged 45-65 years with multiple sclerosis.

Ten or more counts support this clonotype. The rearrangement uses TRBV7-2 and TRBJ2-1, with a possible D match to TRBD2 (6 bases). V was cut by 5 bases and J by 0 bases, with 17 bases left in between. The CDR3 contains 17 residues. The germline V gene has CDR1 SGHTA and CDR2 FQGNSA. The CDR3 DNA reads TGTGCCAGCAGCCCGCCCGGCCGGGGGAGCTCCTACAATGAGCAGTTCTTC. It translates to CASSPPGRGSSYNEQFF.

This clonotype was detected ten times or more. The chain carries TRBV9 and TRBJ2-5, with D perhaps matching TRBD1 (5 bases). Trimming shortened V by 0 bases and J by 3 bases, and 15 bases separated the two germline ends. CDR3 length: 16 residues. In germline, CDR1 is SGDLS, CDR2 YYNGEE. The CDR3 DNA follows: TGTGCCAGCAGCGTAGCTCCCGGCAGGGCCGAAGAGACCCAGTACTTC. This sequence encodes CASSVAPGRAEETQYF.

In its sample, this clonotype was seen many times. The chain carries TRBV12-3 or TRBV12-4 and TRBJ1-2; 8 bases agree with TRBD1. The trim removed 4 bases at V and 7 bases at J, leaving 2 bases unmatched. CDR3 length equals 12 residues. CDR3 loop: CASSSQGGGYTF. CDR3 coding DNA: TGTGCCAGCAGTTCACAGGGGGGTGGCTACACCTTC.

This clonotype has ten or more counts. The chain recombines TRBV9 with TRBJ1-2; D perhaps matches TRBD1 (5 bases). The V end lost 3 bases, the J end lost 4 bases, and 10 bases lay between the germline ends. The germline V gene encodes CDR1 SGDLS and CDR2 YYNGEE. CDR3 length equals 13 residues. The CDR3 loop is CASSGGPLYGYTF. CDR3 sequence (DNA): TGTGCCAGCAGCGGGGGACCGCTCTATGGCTACACCTTC. Together with reference TRBV9 and TRBJ1-2, the CDR3 gives the full variable domain: DSGVTQTPKHLITATGQRVTLRCSPRSGDLSVYWYQQSLDQGLQFLIQYYNGEERAKGNILERFSAQQFPDLHSELNLSSLELGDSALYFCASSGGPLYGYTFGSGTRLTVV.

There are many counts of this clonotype. The chain is built from TRBV5-5 and TRBJ2-2, with 7 positions matching TRBD2. V lost 2 bases to trimming and J lost 0 bases; unmatched junction nucleotides: 7. Germline V CDR1 and CDR2: SGHKS, YYEKEE (reference sequence). The CDR3 is made up of 17 amino acids. CDR3 loop: CASSFFAGDTNTGELFF. CDR3 nucleotides: TGTGCCAGCAGCTTTTTTGCGGGGGATACGAACACCGGGGAGCTGTTTTTT.

Many counts were recorded for this clonotype. The chain is built from TRBV7-8 and TRBJ1-2, with D unresolved. CDR1 SGHVS and CDR2 FQNEAQ come from the germline V gene. Trimming stripped 1 base from V and 7 bases from J, with 7 bases between. The CDR3 covers 12 residues. The CDR3 spells CASSLGPAGYTF. As DNA, the CDR3 is TGTGCCAGCAGCTTAGGACCGGCTGGCTACACCTTC.

At least ten counts were recorded for this clonotype. This chain links TRBV13 with TRBJ1-2; no reliable D call. V shed 4 bases and J shed 8 bases, with 11 bases lying between them. Germline-derived CDR1 and CDR2 are PRHDT and FYEKMQ (reference sequence). This CDR3 comprises 12 residues. CDR3 sequence reads: CASSWGGEGYTF. The DNA for the CDR3 is TGTGCCAGCAGCTGGGGAGGTGAGGGCTACACCTTC.

The sample holds many counts of this clonotype. The chain joins TRBV6-2 or TRBV6-3 to TRBJ1-5, with no clear D. Germline CDR1 MNHEY, CDR2 SVGEGT. The V and J ends lost 7 bases and 6 bases respectively, with 22 bases between them. CDR3 size: 16 residues. The CDR3 protein is CASTVAWSDFGQPQHF. As DNA, the CDR3 is TGTGCCAGCACCGTCGCGTGGAGTGATTTCGGTCAGCCCCAGCATTTT.

This clonotype was detected ten times or more. The CDR3 spells CASSLFGRVGGTEAFF. The CDR3 nucleotides read TGTGCCAGCAGTTTATTTGGCCGCGTTGGGGGCACTGAAGCTTTCTTT. The rearrangement uses TRBV27 and TRBJ1-1, with TRBD1 as a possible D gene (5 bases). This CDR3 has 16 amino acids. The germline gives CDR1 MNHEY, CDR2 SMNVEV (reference sequence). Trimming removed 1 base from V and 4 bases from J, with 16 bases in between.

This clonotype appeared many times. This CDR3 reads CASSLISGGQNTEAFF. The CDR3 DNA follows: TGCGCCAGCAGCTTGATAAGCGGGGGACAGAACACTGAAGCTTTCTTT. The chain uses TRBV5-1 and TRBJ1-1, with D perhaps matching TRBD1 (6 bases). This CDR3 is 16 amino acids long. From germline, CDR1 is SGHRS and CDR2 YFSETQ. V lost 1 base and J lost 1, with 14 bases in between. Supplemented by reference TRBV5-1 and TRBJ1-1, the full variable domain reads KAGVTQTPRYLIKTRGQQVTLSCSPISGHRSVSWYQQTPGQGLQFLFEYFSETQRNKGNFPGRFSGRQFSNSRSEMNVSTLELGDSALYLCASSLISGGQNTEAFFGQGTRLTVV.

This clonotype was picked up many times. This rearrangement joins TRBV5-1 to TRBJ2-7; possibly TRBD1 or TRBD2 for D (6 bases each). Trimming took off 0 bases at V and 6 bases at J, with 10 bases between the two ends. Germline CDR1 and CDR2: SGHRS and YFSETQ. There are 13 residues in the CDR3. DNA for the CDR3: TGCGCCAGCAGCTTGGGAGGGGGGCTCGAGCAGTACTTC. Translation: CASSLGGGLEQYF.

The sample holds many counts of this clonotype. The rearrangement links TRBV12-3 or TRBV12-4 to TRBJ2-2; D ambiguous. Trimming removed 5 bases from V and 2 bases from J, with 3 bases in between. CDR3 length: 12 amino acids. DNA for the CDR3: TGTGCCAGCAGTCACAACACCGGGGAGCTGTTTTTT. Its protein is CASSHNTGELFF.

The chain carries TRBV18 and TRBJ1-5, with 7 bases that match TRBD1. With 4 bases clipped from V and 0 bases from J, the junction kept 3 bases outside the gene matches. The germline V gene has CDR1 KGHSH and CDR2 LQKENI. This CDR3 spans 15 amino acids. CDR3 loop: CASSLNRGSNQPQHF. The CDR3 region has the DNA TGTGCCAGCTCACTAAACAGGGGTAGCAATCAGCCCCAGCATTTT.

The sample holds many counts of this clonotype. The chain is built from TRBV20-1 and TRBJ2-7, with D uncertain. The CDR3 is 13 amino acids. CDR1 DFQATT and CDR2 SNEGSKA come from the germline V gene (reference sequence). V was shortened by 3 bases and J by 4 bases, with 13 bases between the two germline ends. For the CDR3, the DNA is TGCAGTGCTAGGAAGGGATACTCTTACGAGCAGTACTTC. Residues: CSARKGYSYEQYF.

This clonotype was seen many times. This chain joins TRBV20-1 and TRBJ1-2; TRBD1 matches 8 bases. The CDR3 spans 17 residues. Germline CDR1 reads DFQATT; CDR2 reads SNEGSKA (reference sequence). Unmatched junction bases numbered 14, after V lost 0 bases and J lost 5 bases. The CDR3, as DNA: TGCAGTGCTAGAGATGGCAGGGGGCGCTTAATTGAATATGGCTACACCTTC. Its protein is CSARDGRGRLIEYGYTF.

In its sample, this clonotype was seen many times. The chain couples TRBV12-3 or TRBV12-4 to TRBJ2-1, with 7 bases that match TRBD2. This CDR3 has 16 amino acids. Losses at the gene ends were 6 bases for V and 1 base for J; bases not matched to a gene: 9. The CDR3 nucleotides are TGTGCCAGCAGCAAGCGCGGGGGAGGATCCTACAATGAGCAGTTCTTC. This gives the protein CASSKRGGGSYNEQFF.

This clonotype was found many times. V usage is TRBV20-1 and J usage is TRBJ2-5, with TRBD1 as a possible D gene (6 bases). The V end lost 1 base, the J end lost 2 bases, and 11 bases lay between the germline ends. CDR3 length: 14 residues. Germline CDR1 is DFQATT and CDR2 is SNEGSKA (reference sequence). This chain's CDR3 is CSARGGTSQETQYF. The CDR3 DNA reads TGCAGTGCTAGAGGGGGGACAAGTCAAGAGACCCAGTACTTC.

This clonotype appeared many times. The rearrangement uses TRBV6-5 and TRBJ1-3; D perhaps matches TRBD1 (6 bases). V was cut by 6 bases and J by 0 bases, with 12 bases left in between. The CDR3 has 15 amino acids. CDR1 MNHEY and CDR2 SVGAGI come from the germline V gene. This chain's CDR3 is CASRSDSSSGNTIYF. The CDR3 DNA sequence: TGTGCCAGCAGGTCGGACAGCAGCTCTGGAAACACCATATATTTT.

The chain combines TRBV3-1 with TRBJ2-7; a possible D gene is TRBD1 (5 bases). This CDR3 contains 15 residues. Between the trimmed V and J ends, which lost 0 bases and 1 base, there was a span of 10 bases. Germline assignment: CDR1 LGHDT and CDR2 YNNKEL (reference sequence). The DNA of the CDR3 is TGTGCCAGCAGCCAAGAGTTGGGGCCTTCCTACGAGCAGTACTTC. Its translation is CASSQELGPSYEQYF.

The sample holds many counts of this clonotype. The chain links TRBV7-6 to TRBJ2-2, with D perhaps matching TRBD2 (5 bases). This CDR3 is built from 19 residues. Germline V lookup: CDR1 SGHVS, CDR2 FNYEAQ. V lost 2 bases to trimming and J lost 4 bases, with 23 bases between them. The CDR3 bases are TGTGCCAGCAGCTTAAGGTTTTTGATCGGGGAAACGAGCACCGGGGAGCTGTTTTTT. It is translated as CASSLRFLIGETSTGELFF.

At least ten counts were recorded for this clonotype. J is TRBJ2-3 and V is TRBV7-2; D perhaps matches TRBD2 (6 bases). CDR1 and CDR2 (germline): SGHTA, FQGNSA. V lost 7 bases and J 2 bases, leaving 13 bases between the germline ends. The CDR3 has 14 residues. The CDR3 reads CASIPREHTDTQYF. The CDR3 coding sequence is TGTGCCAGCATCCCCCGGGAGCACACAGATACGCAGTATTTT.

This clonotype was counted many times. The chain is built from TRBV20-1 and TRBJ1-6; 10 bases are a match to TRBD1. CDR3 size: 16 residues. Germline CDR1 reads DFQATT; CDR2 reads SNEGSKA (reference sequence). The junction had 6 bases not matched to a gene; V was cut back by 6 bases and J by 1 base. In nucleotides, the CDR3 is TGCAGTGCAAGACAGGGGGCGTTTTCCTATAATTCACCCCTCCACTTT. Translated: CSARQGAFSYNSPLHF.